These 28 T cell receptor beta chains originate from one sample sequenced in a study of immune cell composition in non-small cell lung cancer (dated by TCRdb to the late 2010s). The library was generated by the immunoSEQ multiplex PCR assay. As stored in TCRdb, this immuneACCESS dataset retains in-frame rearrangements with V and J assigned. A fraction of the clones does not appear; measured against another copy, unresolved V genes explain less than half of the discrepancy, and the remainder lacks a known reason. This sample comprises around 10,000 clones, roughly 60% of them detected only once. Of the sample, 18% falls within the top ten clones. The sequencing input was lung tumor tissue. The receptors here all came from a human donor with non-small cell lung cancer.

This clone was detected once. The chain recombines TRBV7-6 with TRBJ1-4; the match to TRBD1 covers 7 bases. The CDR3 has 14 residues. Germline V CDR1 and CDR2: SGHVS, FNYEAQ. The ends lost 4 bases at V and 3 bases at J; junction bases unmatched: 2. The CDR3 sequence: CASSSGQPNEKLFF. The CDR3 coding sequence is TGTGCCAGCAGCTCGGGACAGCCTAATGAAAAACTGTTTTTT.

The gene calls are TRBV4-1 and TRBJ2-3; D might be TRBD2 (6 bases). CDR3 length: 18 amino acids. Trimming pared 0 bases from V and 1 base from J, leaving 17 bases between. Germline V gives CDR1 MGHRA, CDR2 YSYEKL. The CDR3 sequence: CASSQDRGPGDRTDTQYF. The CDR3 coding sequence is TGCGCCAGCAGCCAAGATCGGGGACCGGGGGACCGCACAGATACGCAGTATTTT.

The chain has TRBV7-9 and TRBJ2-1; 7 bases are shared with TRBD2. The CDR3 is 17 residues long. Trimming at V came to 1 base and at J to 0 bases, leaving 6 bases not matched to a gene. Germline V CDR1 and CDR2: SEHNR, FQNEAQ (reference sequence). DNA of the CDR3: TGTGCCAGCAGCTTAGGGGAAGGCGGGAGCTCCTACAATGAGCAGTTCTTC. This codes for CASSLGEGGSSYNEQFF.

V and J are TRBV29-1 and TRBJ1-2, with TRBD1 matching over 8 bases. Looked up from germline, CDR1 is SQVTM and CDR2 is ANQGSEA. The CDR3 runs 15 residues. The J segment lost 1 base and the V segment lost 5 bases, leaving 9 bases of the junction unmatched. The CDR3 DNA follows: TGCAGCGTTCGAAAGGGGGGACAGGATAACTATGGCTACACCTTC. Encoded protein: CSVRKGGQDNYGYTF. Full variable domain (outside the CDR3, taken from reference TRBV29-1 and TRBJ1-2): SAVISQKPSRDICQRGTSLTIQCQVDSQVTMMFWYRQQPGQSLTLIATANQGSEATYESGFVIDKFPISRPNLTFSTLTVSNMSPEDSSIYLCSVRKGGQDNYGYTFGSGTRLTVV.

The V call is TRBV5-6, the J call TRBJ2-7, with D unclear. CDR3 length: 11 amino acids. V lost 4 bases and J 7 bases, leaving 9 bases between the germline ends. The germline V gene has CDR1 SGHDT and CDR2 YYEEEE. CDR3 sequence reads: CASSLSSEQYF. CDR3 DNA sequence: TGTGCCAGCAGCCTCAGTTCGGAGCAGTACTTC.

The chain carries TRBV28 and TRBJ2-1; 8 bases align to TRBD2. CDR3 length: 15 amino acids. The V gene end was trimmed by 6 bases and the J gene end by 9 bases; junction bases not matched to a gene: 13. Germline V gene lookup returns CDR1 MDHEN and CDR2 SYDVKM. This CDR3 is CASRSGGLAGSEQFF. CDR3 nucleotides: TGTGCCAGCAGAAGCGGGGGCCTCGCCGGGAGTGAGCAGTTCTTC.

This rearrangement joins TRBV13 to TRBJ1-1, with TRBD1 as a possible D gene (6 bases). The CDR3 is 15 amino acids. Trimming took off 3 bases at V and 1 base at J, with 12 bases between the two ends. The V gene's germline CDR1 is PRHDT and CDR2 FYEKMQ (reference sequence). CDR3 residues: CASSFPGEGNTEAFF. CDR3 DNA sequence: TGTGCCAGCAGCTTCCCAGGGGAGGGGAACACTGAAGCTTTCTTT.

The chain combines TRBV30 with TRBJ1-1, with a possible D match to TRBD1 (5 bases). In germline, CDR1 is GTSNPN, CDR2 SVGIG (reference sequence). This CDR3 comprises 13 residues. With 2 bases removed from V and 0 bases from J, the gap between germline ends came to 7 bases. The CDR3 is CAWSNRLNTEAFF. The CDR3 nucleotides read TGTGCCTGGAGTAACAGGCTGAACACTGAAGCTTTCTTT.

The chain couples TRBV6-5 to TRBJ2-5, with a tentative D call TRBD2 (6 bases). Germline V gives CDR1 MNHEY, CDR2 SVGAGI. Trimming took off 6 bases at V and 2 bases at J, with 16 bases between the two ends. The CDR3 is 15 residues long. CDR3 residues: CASSHRVGGQETQYF. CDR3 DNA sequence: TGTGCCAGCAGCCACAGAGTGGGGGGTCAAGAGACCCAGTACTTC.

The chain links TRBV5-1 to TRBJ2-5, with 11 bases matching TRBD2. Unmatched junction bases numbered 0, after V lost 2 bases and J lost 3 bases. There are 14 residues in the CDR3. Looked up from germline, CDR1 is SGHRS and CDR2 is YFSETQ. The CDR3 loop reads CASSLLAGEETQYF. The DNA of the CDR3 is TGCGCCAGCAGCTTACTAGCGGGAGAAGAGACCCAGTACTTC. The entire variable domain, with the rest obtained from reference TRBV5-1 and TRBJ2-5, is as follows: KAGVTQTPRYLIKTRGQQVTLSCSPISGHRSVSWYQQTPGQGLQFLFEYFSETQRNKGNFPGRFSGRQFSNSRSEMNVSTLELGDSALYLCASSLLAGEETQYFGPGTRLLVL.

Only a few counts were recorded for this clone. The chain joins TRBV7-4 to TRBJ2-7, with 9 nucleotides matching TRBD2. Germline V CDR1 and CDR2: SGHVT, SQSDAQ. With V trimmed by 4 bases and J by 4 bases, 8 bases remained unmatched. The CDR3 loop spans 15 amino acids. This CDR3 is CASSSWLAGRYEQYF. CDR3 DNA sequence: TGTGCCAGCAGCTCCTGGCTAGCGGGAAGGTACGAGCAGTACTTC. Full variable domain (remainder filled in from reference TRBV7-4 and TRBJ2-7): GAGVSQSPRYKVAKRGRDVALRCDSISGHVTLYWYRQTLGQGSEVLTYSQSDAQRDKSGRPSGRFSAERPERSVSTLKIQRTEQGDSAVYLCASSSWLAGRYEQYFGPGTRLTVT.

The CDR3 region has the DNA TGCGCCAGCAGCCAAGAAACTAGCGGAGCCATCTACGAGCAGTACTTC. Translation gives CASSQETSGAIYEQYF. V and J are TRBV4-3 and TRBJ2-7; 8 bases align to TRBD2. CDR1 and CDR2 (germline): LGHNA, YSLEER. V shed 0 bases, J shed 3 bases, and the junction held 7 bases outside the gene matches. There are 16 residues in the CDR3.

The chain carries TRBV2 and TRBJ2-5; tentative D call: TRBD2 (5 bases). CDR1 and CDR2 (germline): SNHLY, FYNNEI. V lost 0 bases, J lost 0 bases, and 8 bases lay in between. CDR3 size: 15 residues. The CDR3 DNA reads as TGTGCCAGCAGTGAAGCGCCGGGATACCAAGAGACCCAGTACTTC. Translation: CASSEAPGYQETQYF.

V is TRBV29-1 and J is TRBJ2-3; D possibly corresponds to TRBD2 (7 bases). Germline loops: CDR1 SQVTM, CDR2 ANQGSEA. V lost 7 bases and J lost 1, with 12 bases in between. The CDR3 has 13 residues. DNA for the CDR3: TGCAGCGCCAGGGAGGGGGGCACAGATACGCAGTATTTT. Its translation: CSAREGGTDTQYF.

J is TRBJ2-7 and V is TRBV5-6, with D uncertain. Germline values: CDR1 SGHDT, CDR2 YYEEEE. V was trimmed by 0 bases and J by 0 bases, leaving 7 bases between them. This CDR3 has 14 residues. The CDR3 reads CASSLVSGSYEQYF. CDR3 nucleotides: TGTGCCAGCAGCTTGGTATCCGGCTCCTACGAGCAGTACTTC.

This chain links TRBV2 with TRBJ2-7; no reliable D call. In germline, CDR1 is SNHLY, CDR2 FYNNEI. Trimming shortened V by 11 bases and J by 4 bases, and 9 bases separated the two germline ends. This CDR3 spans 10 amino acids. The CDR3 loop is CASSQYEQYF. CDR3 sequence (DNA): TGTGCCTCCTCCCAGTACGAGCAGTACTTC.

The chain links TRBV2 to TRBJ2-1; D uncertain. The CDR3 runs 10 residues. Per the germline V gene, CDR1 is SNHLY and CDR2 is FYNNEI. The V end lost 5 bases, the J end lost 10 bases, and 6 bases lay between the germline ends. CDR3 DNA sequence: TGTGCCAGCAGTACGAGGGAGCAGTTCTTC. Protein product: CASSTREQFF.

V is TRBV6-1 and J is TRBJ1-2; TRBD1 agrees at 9 bases. The germline V gene has CDR1 MNHNS and CDR2 SASEGT. Unmatched junction bases numbered 11, after V lost 4 bases and J lost 8 bases. This CDR3 is 15 amino acids long. CDR3: CASSGFTGGTGGYTF. The DNA of the CDR3 is TGTGCCAGCAGTGGCTTCACAGGGGGCACAGGCGGCTACACCTTC.

The chain is built from TRBV7-9 and TRBJ2-2; 12 positions match TRBD2. J gave up 8 bases and V 4 bases, and 8 bases lay outside the gene matches. CDR3 length equals 16 residues. Germline values: CDR1 SEHNR, CDR2 FQNEAQ (reference sequence). CDR3 sequence: CASSSRLAGVQGELFF. In nucleotides, the CDR3 is TGTGCCAGCAGCTCAAGACTAGCGGGAGTACAAGGGGAGCTGTTTTTT.

The chain carries TRBV29-1 and TRBJ1-4; TRBD1 aligns across 9 bases. The CDR3 sequence is 14 residues long. Trimming removed 5 bases from V and 8 bases from J; junction bases left unmatched: 9. CDR1 is SQVTM, CDR2 ANQGSEA, per germline. The CDR3 loop reads CSVSGQGKGEKLFF. The CDR3 nucleotides are TGCAGCGTTTCCGGACAGGGGAAAGGAGAAAAACTGTTTTTT.

This clone is medium-sized (0.01 to 0.1%) within its sample. This chain joins TRBV7-9 and TRBJ2-5, with 12 positions matching TRBD2. CDR3 size: 14 residues. Looked up from germline, CDR1 is SEHNR and CDR2 is FQNEAQ (reference sequence). The V and J ends lost 4 bases and 14 bases, in that order; junction bases with no gene match: 11. The chain's CDR3 is CASSSGLAGSPPYF. In DNA form, the CDR3 reads TGTGCCAGCAGCTCGGGACTAGCGGGTTCCCCTCCTTACTTC.

In its sample, this clone is medium-sized. The rearrangement uses TRBV12-2 and TRBJ2-2; the DNA was not compared with TRBD2, the D call given in the table. TRBV12-2 is a pseudogene segment. The length of the CDR3 is 20 residues. This CDR3 is CASRAGRRTWEGGNTGELFF. The CDR3 nucleotides read TGTGCAAGTCGCGCGGGGCGGCGAACCTGGGAGGGGGGGAACACCGGGGAGCTGTTTTTT.

The table lists this clone with a few counts. This chain links TRBV18 with TRBJ1-2, with D possibly TRBD1 on 6 matching bases. V lost 2 bases, J lost 4 bases, and 11 bases lay in between. Germline values: CDR1 KGHSH, CDR2 LQKENI. The CDR3 consists of 14 residues. The CDR3 DNA sequence: TGTGCCAGCTCACCATCCAGGGGCCTCTATGGCTACACCTTC. Translating gives CASSPSRGLYGYTF.

The chain recombines TRBV27 with TRBJ1-1; D unresolved. Looked up from germline, CDR1 is MNHEY and CDR2 is SMNVEV (reference sequence). Trimming stripped 3 bases from V and 3 bases from J, with 11 bases between. The CDR3 extends over 14 amino acids. In DNA form, the CDR3 reads TGTGCCAGCAGTTTGGGAGAAAGGGACACTGAAGCTTTCTTT. Residues: CASSLGERDTEAFF.

The chain joins TRBV2 to TRBJ1-1, with 10 positions matching TRBD1. V was clipped by 6 bases and J by 10 bases; unmatched bases: 2. Germline-derived CDR1 and CDR2 are SNHLY and FYNNEI. The CDR3 loop spans 11 amino acids. In DNA form, the CDR3 reads TGTGCCAGCAGGCGGACAGGGGGAGCTTTCTTT. Residues: CASRRTGGAFF.

V is TRBV27 and J is TRBJ2-1; D not certain. This CDR3 comprises 14 residues. CDR1 and CDR2 from the germline V gene are MNHEY and SMNVEV (reference sequence). V dropped 3 bases and J dropped 4 bases, with 10 bases sitting between them. This CDR3 reads CASSFKSFYNEQFF. The CDR3 nucleotides read TGTGCCAGCAGTTTCAAGAGTTTTTACAATGAGCAGTTCTTC.

This rearrangement joins TRBV19 to TRBJ2-7; 10 bases match TRBD2. This CDR3 is built from 16 residues. Losses at the gene ends were 4 bases for V and 3 bases for J; bases not matched to a gene: 9. Germline V lookup: CDR1 LNHDA, CDR2 SQIVND (reference sequence). CDR3 loop: CASSTNPTSGLYEQYF. The CDR3 nucleotides are TGTGCCAGTAGTACGAACCCGACTAGCGGGCTCTACGAGCAGTACTTC.

The V gene is TRBV27, the J gene TRBJ2-7; D might be TRBD1 (6 bases). The CDR3 totals 14 residues. The ends were cut back, 6 bases at V and 1 base at J, with 13 bases in the middle. Per germline, CDR1 MNHEY and CDR2 SMNVEV (reference sequence). The DNA for the CDR3 is TGTGCCAGCAGGAGGGGGACCACGTCCTACGAGCAGTACTTC. Its translation: CASRRGTTSYEQYF.